This TCR beta chain was captured in a study of blood T cell repertoires in COVID-19. About the research overall: COVID-19 samples, acute and convalescent, were from the United States, Italy and Spain. From T cells, B-cell-depleted T cells, or PBMCs came the material, which was cDNA or gDNA.

Clones were read by immunoSEQ multiplex PCR, and TCRdb kept only the in-frame ones, dropping some. The sample contains about 130,000 clones, around 83% of which appear only once. V lost 5 bases and J lost 3; bases outside the gene matches: 4. The CDR3 runs 15 residues. Germline V gene data show CDR1 as SEHNR and CDR2 as FQNEAQ (reference sequence). The chain links TRBV7-9 to TRBJ1-4, with 9 bases lining up with TRBD1. Sequences were obtained from peripheral blood. This TCR was recovered from a woman aged 45-60 years with acute or convalescent COVID-19. The CDR3 nucleotides are TGTGCCAGCAGCCCAGACAGGGGGGCTAATGAAAAACTGTTTTTT. Translation: CASSPDRGANEKLFF.